Below, one TCR beta chain is given with its context. These data come from a study of OX40 agonist ivuxolimab in advanced cancers. Looked up from germline, CDR1 is SEHNR and CDR2 is FQNEAQ (reference sequence). CDR3 length: 14 residues. V dropped 4 bases and J dropped 5 bases, with 15 bases sitting between them. The repertoire was sequenced with immunoSEQ multiplex PCR; TCRdb's copy has only in-frame clones and lacks some. The sample has 40,000 to 55,000 clones, about 85% seen once. The source material was CD4+ or CD8+ T cells sorted from blood, sampled in a trial of the OX40 agonist ivuxolimab. The receptor was derived from an adult with an advanced solid tumor such as melanoma, head and neck, liver or kidney cancer. The rearrangement uses TRBV7-9 and TRBJ2-7; D possibly uses TRBD1 or TRBD2 (5 bases each). This CDR3 reads CASSSRDVPNEQYF. The DNA of the CDR3 is TGTGCCAGCAGCTCCCGGGACGTCCCGAACGAGCAGTACTTC.